This T cell receptor beta chain derives from a study of blood T cell repertoires in COVID-19. This clone was observed a single time. In Seattle, patients joined the study during active infection and were tracked longitudinally. CDR1 and CDR2 (germline): MDHEN, SYDVKM. The CDR3 is 13 amino acids. With 2 bases removed from V and 4 bases from J, the gap between germline ends came to 8 bases. Data came from immunoSEQ multiplex PCR; TCRdb stores just in-frame clones and leaves some out. Among approximately 110,000 clones listed, more than 70% were seen once. The sequence was obtained from a woman of 80 years or more with COVID-19, enrolled during active disease. The chain recombines TRBV28 with TRBJ1-2; no reliable D call. The sequenced sample consisted of peripheral blood. The CDR3 DNA sequence: TGTGCCAGCAGTTTAATTAATTTCTATGGCTACACCTTC. Amino acid sequence: CASSLINFYGYTF.